These 16 T cell receptor beta chains originate from one sample sequenced in a study of T cell repertoires in cytomegalovirus infection. TCRdb independently ran MiXCR on the reads; one entry per CDR3 protein. In the table there are more than 140,000 distinct CDR3 sequences, about 6.5% of which are singletons. The sample was PBMCs. Receptors originate from a human donor in good health (CMV status not recorded). Some clones in this sample may be carry-over from other donors' samples.

This clonotype was counted many times. The chain carries TRBV20-1 and TRBJ1-2; D not resolved. The ends were cut back, 0 bases at V and 4 bases at J, with 18 bases in the middle. The germline CDR1 and CDR2 sequences are DFQATT and SNEGSKA (reference sequence). This CDR3 is built from 16 residues. The CDR3 DNA sequence: TGCAGTGCTAGAGATCCCACCTCCGCGGCGAGCTATGGCTACACCTTC. This gives the protein CSARDPTSAASYGYTF.

This clonotype was observed at least ten times. The chain uses TRBV7-2 and TRBJ2-2; D ambiguous. The CDR3 extends over 17 amino acids. Germline V lookup: CDR1 SGHTA, CDR2 FQGNSA. Trimming took off 5 bases at V and 0 bases at J, with 16 bases between the two ends. The CDR3 loop reads CASSLSVRHANTGELFF. CDR3 nucleotide sequence: TGTGCCAGCAGCCTATCGGTTCGCCACGCGAACACCGGGGAGCTGTTTTTT.

The table lists this clonotype with a few counts. The CDR3 spells CASSPYRGYEQYF. For the CDR3, the DNA is TGTGCCAGCAGCCCATACAGGGGTTACGAGCAGTACTTC. The chain uses TRBV3-1 and TRBJ2-7, with TRBD1 matching 7 bases. In germline, CDR1 is LGHDT, CDR2 YNNKEL (reference sequence). This CDR3 contains 13 residues. Trimming cost V 4 bases and J 4 bases; bases outside gene matches: 4.

The sample holds a few counts of this clonotype. The chain has TRBV2 and TRBJ2-2, with no clear D. This CDR3 is 13 amino acids long. Germline CDR1 is SNHLY and CDR2 is FYNNEI. V was clipped by 6 bases and J by 5 bases, with 10 bases between them. CDR3 amino acids: CASSGYDTGELFF. The CDR3 coding sequence is TGTGCCAGCAGCGGCTATGATACCGGGGAGCTGTTTTTT.

This clonotype was detected ten times or more. V is TRBV5-1 and J is TRBJ2-3; 9 bases align to TRBD1. Germline-derived CDR1 and CDR2 are SGHRS and YFSETQ. The CDR3 contains 18 residues. The V segment lost 0 bases and the J segment 3 bases; nucleotides outside the gene matches: 11. Here the CDR3 reads CASSLAGQGSFVTDTQYF. In DNA, the CDR3 is TGCGCCAGCAGCTTGGCCGGACAGGGGAGTTTTGTGACAGATACGCAGTATTTT.

The chain has TRBV7-6 and TRBJ2-7; D possibly matches TRBD1 or TRBD2 (6 bases each). From germline, CDR1 is SGHVS and CDR2 FNYEAQ. Trimming removed 5 bases at V and 3 bases at J, with 17 bases between. The CDR3 extends over 15 amino acids. The CDR3 DNA is TGTGCCAGCAGCCCCCCGGACGGGGGACACTACGAGCAGTACTTC. It is translated as CASSPPDGGHYEQYF.

This clonotype was seen many times. The J gene is TRBJ1-1, the V gene TRBV6-2 or TRBV6-3; TRBD1 aligns across 7 bases. The ends lost 2 bases at V and 3 bases at J; junction bases unmatched: 9. The CDR3 covers 16 residues. Looked up from germline, CDR1 is MNHEY and CDR2 is SVGEGT. For the CDR3, the DNA is TGTGCCAGCAGTTACATTCGAGGGGGCGCGGACACTGAAGCTTTCTTT. Protein sequence: CASSYIRGGADTEAFF.

V usage is TRBV4-3 and J usage is TRBJ1-2; maybe TRBD1 (6 bases). V lost 1 base and J 8 bases, leaving 20 bases between the germline ends. Germline V gene sequence: CDR1 LGHNA, CDR2 YSLEER. The CDR3 has 16 residues. CDR3 DNA sequence: TGCGCCAGCAGCCAAGTTGAGAGGCCGGGGGCGGGCGGCTACACCTTC. Protein: CASSQVERPGAGGYTF.

This clonotype was detected many times. V usage is TRBV7-2 and J usage is TRBJ2-7, with unresolved D. This CDR3 has 13 amino acids. The germline CDR1 and CDR2 sequences are SGHTA and FQGNSA. Trimming took off 1 base at V and 3 bases at J, with 7 bases between the two ends. The CDR3 nucleotides are TGTGCCAGCAGCTTAGTACAACGCTACGAGCAGTACTTC. Translated, it gives CASSLVQRYEQYF.

Ten or more counts support this clonotype. The chain uses TRBV7-8 and TRBJ1-1; 7 positions match TRBD1. The CDR3 is 15 amino acids. V dropped 5 bases and J dropped 7; count of bases not matched to a gene: 13. From germline, CDR1 is SGHVS and CDR2 FQNEAQ. CDR3 region: CASSPRTSQGGEAFF. The CDR3 DNA follows: TGTGCCAGCAGCCCCAGGACAAGTCAGGGGGGTGAAGCTTTCTTT.

This clonotype was found many times. The rearrangement uses TRBV2 and TRBJ2-3; perhaps TRBD2 as D (5 bases). Trimming shortened V by 2 bases and J by 5 bases, and 17 bases separated the two germline ends. Germline lookup yields CDR1 SNHLY and CDR2 FYNNEI. The CDR3 has 16 amino acids. DNA for the CDR3: TGTGCCAGCAGTGAAAACCCACCGGGATGGAGAGATACGCAGTATTTT. Protein: CASSENPPGWRDTQYF.

This clonotype was seen repeatedly, ten times or more. The rearrangement links TRBV2 to TRBJ1-1; D not resolved. V was cut by 3 bases and J by 0 bases, with 5 bases left in between. Germline CDR1 reads SNHLY; CDR2 reads FYNNEI. The CDR3 has 13 residues. DNA of the CDR3: TGTGCCAGCAGTGAGGAGATGAACACTGAAGCTTTCTTT. Protein: CASSEEMNTEAFF.

There are many counts of this clonotype. The chain couples TRBV7-9 to TRBJ2-7; 7 positions agree with TRBD1. In germline, CDR1 is SEHNR, CDR2 FQNEAQ (reference sequence). The CDR3 length is 15 residues. J lost 1 base, V lost 2 bases, and 5 bases had no gene match. CDR3 DNA: TGTGCCAGCAGCTTACGGACGACAGGGTCCTACGAGCAGTACTTC. The encoded protein is CASSLRTTGSYEQYF.

This rearrangement joins TRBV7-2 to TRBJ1-1, with 7 positions matching TRBD1. From germline, CDR1 is SGHTA and CDR2 FQGNSA. The V segment lost 1 base and the J segment 10 bases; nucleotides outside the gene matches: 12. There are 15 residues in the CDR3. DNA of the CDR3: TGTGCCAGCAGCTTAGACGGGACAGTGAACCTCGGAGCTTTCTTT. Encoded protein: CASSLDGTVNLGAFF.

The sample holds many counts of this clonotype. The chain combines TRBV29-1 with TRBJ1-4; 9 bases are shared with TRBD1. Unmatched junction bases numbered 8, after V lost 4 bases and J lost 8 bases. Looked up from germline, CDR1 is SQVTM and CDR2 is ANQGSEA. This CDR3 is 14 amino acids long. The CDR3 DNA reads TGCAGCGTTGTGGTGACAGGGGGAGGCGAAAAACTGTTTTTT. Translated, it gives CSVVVTGGGEKLFF.

This clonotype was detected many times. The chain employs TRBV7-2 and TRBJ1-1; D is uncertain. Germline lookup yields CDR1 SGHTA and CDR2 FQGNSA. The CDR3 length is 10 residues. Trimming removed 1 base at V and 8 bases at J, with 2 bases between. This CDR3 is CASSLEEAFF. The CDR3 bases are TGTGCCAGCAGCTTAGAAGAAGCTTTCTTT. Supplemented by reference TRBV7-2 and TRBJ1-1, the full variable domain reads GAGVSQSPSNKVTEKGKDVELRCDPISGHTALYWYRQSLGQGLEFLIYFQGNSAPDKSGLPSDRFSAERTGGSVSTLTIQRTQQEDSAVYLCASSLEEAFFGQGTRLTVV.